These T cell receptor beta chains were read from a single sample in a study of blood T cell repertoires in COVID-19. Repertoires were generated with immunoSEQ multiplex PCR, while TCRdb's copy carries only in-frame clones and drops some. The repertoire holds under 450,000 clones, 81% seen once, with 1.1% in the top ten. The sample was peripheral blood. The receptors come from a human donor with acute or convalescent COVID-19. The donor label of this sample is uncertain. The CDR3 runs from the conserved cysteine through the conserved F or W. A D gene is named only where the DNA matches it firmly. Size values are once, few and many counts, or a class for expanded clones, and some rows have none.

>TRBV18|.|TRBJ2-1|.
TGTGCCAGCTCACCACCGGGGCATTCCTACAATGAGCAGTTCTTC
CASSPPGHSYNEQFF
>TRBV28|.|TRBJ1-6|.
TGTGCCAGCAGTCCATCGCAGGGAAATAATTCACCCCTCCACTTT
CASSPSQGNNSPLHF
>TRBV18|.|TRBJ2-7|.
TGTGCCAGCTCAGCCACCCAGACCTACGAGCAGTACTTC
CASSATQTYEQYF
>TRBV10-3|.|TRBJ2-2|.
TGTGCCATCAGTGAGTCGAGGGCGGGGCAGAACACCGGGGAGCTGTTTTTT
CAISESRAGQNTGELFF
>TRBV7-9|TRBD1|TRBJ2-7|.
TGTGCCAGCAGCCGGGGTGGCGGACAGGGGTTTTTC
CASSRGGGQGFF
>TRBV18|TRBD1|TRBJ1-1|.
TGTGCCAGCTCACTCCAGGGGGCTGTTATGAACACTGAAGCTTTCTTT
CASSLQGAVMNTEAFF
>TRBV30|.|TRBJ2-2|.
TGTGCCTGGAAGAGCACCGGGGAGCTGTTTTTT
CAWKSTGELFF
>TRBV19|.|TRBJ2-3|few
TGTGCCAGTAGTATAGCTGGTCGGGATACGCAGTATTTT
CASSIAGRDTQYF
>TRBV7-6|.|TRBJ2-3|.
TGTGCCAGCAGCTTAGGTAGCGGTAGTAGCACAGATACGCAGTATTTT
CASSLGSGSSTDTQYF
>TRBV19|TRBD2|TRBJ2-1|.
TGTGCCAGTAGGGGAGCGACTAGCGGGAACCACAATGAGCAGTTCTTC
CASRGATSGNHNEQFF
>TRBV5-1|.|TRBJ1-1|.
TGCGCCAGCAGCATCCCAGCGAGGCAGGGCCCGAACACTGAAGCTTTTTTT
CASSIPARQGPNTEAFF
>TRBV18|.|TRBJ1-2|.
TGTGCCAGCTCACTCACGGACAGAAACTATGGCTACACCTTC
CASSLTDRNYGYTF
>TRBV4-1|TRBD2|TRBJ2-1|.
TGCGCCAGCAGCCCTGCCAACCTAGCGGGGAGCTCCTACAATGAGCAGTTCTTC
CASSPANLAGSSYNEQFF
>TRBV29-1|.|TRBJ2-3|.
TGCAGCGTTGAAGGGAGGGGTGGGCACACAGATACGCAGTATTTT
CSVEGRGGHTDTQYF
>TRBV7-9|.|TRBJ2-7|.
TGTGCCAGCAGCCTAAGACAGGACACCTACGAGCAGTACTTC
CASSLRQDTYEQYF
>TRBV7-9|.|TRBJ1-2|.
TGTGCCAGCAGCTTCGCCGAGGCCATTGGCTACACCTTC
CASSFAEAIGYTF